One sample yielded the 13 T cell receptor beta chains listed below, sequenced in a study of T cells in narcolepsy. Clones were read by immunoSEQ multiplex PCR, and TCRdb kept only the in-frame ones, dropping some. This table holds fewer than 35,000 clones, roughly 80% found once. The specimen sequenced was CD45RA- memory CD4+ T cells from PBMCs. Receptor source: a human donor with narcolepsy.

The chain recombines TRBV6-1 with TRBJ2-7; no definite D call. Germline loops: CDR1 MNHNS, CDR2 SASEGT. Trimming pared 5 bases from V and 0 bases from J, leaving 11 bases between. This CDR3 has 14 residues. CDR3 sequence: CASSPRTDSYEQYF. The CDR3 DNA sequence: TGTGCCAGCAGTCCCCGGACGGACTCCTACGAGCAGTACTTC.

The CDR3 is CASSPRGEDTQYF. Here the CDR3 DNA reads TGTGCCAGCAGTCCCCGGGGAGAAGATACGCAGTATTTT. The gene calls are TRBV27 and TRBJ2-3, with D possibly matching TRBD2 (5 bases). The germline V and J ends were trimmed by 5 bases and 5 bases, with 11 bases remaining between them. The CDR3 covers 13 residues. CDR1 and CDR2 (germline): MNHEY, SMNVEV (reference sequence).

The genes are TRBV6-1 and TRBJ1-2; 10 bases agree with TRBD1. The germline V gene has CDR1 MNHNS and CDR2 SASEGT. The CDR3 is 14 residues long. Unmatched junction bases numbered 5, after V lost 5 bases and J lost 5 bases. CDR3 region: CASSPTGGSYGYTF. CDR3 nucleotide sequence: TGTGCCAGCAGTCCGACAGGGGGCAGTTATGGCTACACCTTC.

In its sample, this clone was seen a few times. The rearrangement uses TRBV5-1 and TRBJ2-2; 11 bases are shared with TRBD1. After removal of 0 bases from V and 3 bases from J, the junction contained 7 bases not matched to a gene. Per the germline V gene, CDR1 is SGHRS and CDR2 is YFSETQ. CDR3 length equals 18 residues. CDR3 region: CASSLGSGQGADTGELFF. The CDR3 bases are TGCGCCAGCAGCTTGGGAAGTGGACAGGGGGCCGACACCGGGGAGCTGTTTTTT.

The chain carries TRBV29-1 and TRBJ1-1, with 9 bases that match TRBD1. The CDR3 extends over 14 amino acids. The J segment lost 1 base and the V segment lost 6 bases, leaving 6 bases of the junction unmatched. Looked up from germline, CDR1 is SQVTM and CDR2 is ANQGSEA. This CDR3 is CSVTKTGGNTEAFF. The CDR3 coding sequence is TGCAGCGTGACGAAGACAGGGGGGAACACTGAAGCTTTCTTT.

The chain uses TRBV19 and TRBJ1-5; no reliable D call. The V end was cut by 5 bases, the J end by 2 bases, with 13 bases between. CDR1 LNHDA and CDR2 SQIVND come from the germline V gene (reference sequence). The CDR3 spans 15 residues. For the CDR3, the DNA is TGTGCCAGTAGTTTACAGAATCTGGGCAATCAGCCCCAGCATTTT. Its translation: CASSLQNLGNQPQHF. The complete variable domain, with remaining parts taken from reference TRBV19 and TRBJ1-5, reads DGGITQSPKYLFRKEGQNVTLSCEQNLNHDAMYWYRQDPGQGLRLIYYSQIVNDFQKGDIAEGYSVSREKKESFPLTVTSAQKNPTAFYLCASSLQNLGNQPQHFGDGTRLSIL.

CDR3 residues: CASRLSDRANQPQHF. Here the CDR3 DNA reads TGTGCCAGCAGATTGTCGGACAGGGCAAATCAGCCCCAGCATTTT. The chain has TRBV28 and TRBJ1-5; TRBD1 matches 8 bases. The CDR3 has 15 residues. Trimming at V came to 6 bases and at J to 4 bases, leaving 8 bases not matched to a gene. CDR1 MDHEN and CDR2 SYDVKM come from the germline V gene.

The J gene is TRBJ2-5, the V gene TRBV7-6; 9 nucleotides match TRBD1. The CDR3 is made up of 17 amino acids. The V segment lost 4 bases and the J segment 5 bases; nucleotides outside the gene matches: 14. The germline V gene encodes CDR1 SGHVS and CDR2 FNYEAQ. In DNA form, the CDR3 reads TGTGCCAGCAGCTCGACACCGGGACAGGGTTTCGTGGAGACCCAGTACTTC. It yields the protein CASSSTPGQGFVETQYF.

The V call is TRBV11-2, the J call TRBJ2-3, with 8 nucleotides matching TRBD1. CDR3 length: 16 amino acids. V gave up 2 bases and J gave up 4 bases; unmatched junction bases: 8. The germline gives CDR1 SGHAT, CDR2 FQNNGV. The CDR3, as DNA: TGTGCCAGCAGCTTAATTGCAGGGGGCTTGTCAGATACGCAGTATTTT. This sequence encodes CASSLIAGGLSDTQYF.

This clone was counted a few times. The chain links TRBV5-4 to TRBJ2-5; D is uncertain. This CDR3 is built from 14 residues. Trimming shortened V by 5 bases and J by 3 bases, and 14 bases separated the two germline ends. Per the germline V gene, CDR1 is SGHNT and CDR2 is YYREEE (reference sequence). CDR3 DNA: TGTGCCAGCAGTTTAAGGTCCGGAAAAGAGACCCAGTACTTC. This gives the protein CASSLRSGKETQYF.

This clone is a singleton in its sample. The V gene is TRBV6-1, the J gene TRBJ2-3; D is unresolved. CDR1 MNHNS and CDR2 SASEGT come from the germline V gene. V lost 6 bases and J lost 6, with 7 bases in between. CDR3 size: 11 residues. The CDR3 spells CASRIGDTQYF. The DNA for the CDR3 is TGTGCCAGCAGGATCGGGGATACGCAGTATTTT.

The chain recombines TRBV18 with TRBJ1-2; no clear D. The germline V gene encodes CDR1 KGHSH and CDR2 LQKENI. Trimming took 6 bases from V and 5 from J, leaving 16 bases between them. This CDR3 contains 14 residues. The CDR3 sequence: CASSDVTEGYGYTF. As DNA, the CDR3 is TGTGCCAGCTCCGATGTAACAGAAGGGTATGGCTACACCTTC.

The CDR3 loop is CASTLEGPTEAFF. CDR3 DNA sequence: TGTGCCAGCACACTCGAGGGGCCCACTGAAGCTTTCTTT. The genes are TRBV6-1 and TRBJ1-1; maybe TRBD1 (5 bases). Per the germline V gene, CDR1 is MNHNS and CDR2 is SASEGT. The CDR3 is 13 residues long. V dropped 7 bases and J dropped 4 bases, with 13 bases sitting between them.